One and the same sample provided the 30 T cell receptor beta chains below, sequenced in a study of shared clonotypes between healthy human individuals. Profiling relied on immunoSEQ multiplex PCR, and the TCRdb table lists in-frame clones only, not all of them. The data hold about 470,000 clones, with roughly 77% observed a single time. Sequenced input: PBMCs. The receptor source for this set is a woman aged 40 to 49 in good health. Some clones in this sample may be carry-over from other donors' samples.

The chain joins TRBV6-1 to TRBJ2-1; tentatively, D is TRBD1 or TRBD2 (6 bases each). V was trimmed by 1 base and J by 6 bases, leaving 19 bases between them. CDR1 MNHNS and CDR2 SASEGT come from the germline V gene. This CDR3 is 17 amino acids long. The CDR3 sequence: CASSEGFRGAYRNEQFF. CDR3 in DNA: TGTGCCAGCAGTGAAGGTTTTAGGGGGGCTTATCGCAATGAGCAGTTCTTC.

This clone was counted only a few times. The chain joins TRBV7-3 to TRBJ2-3; a possible D gene is TRBD2 (5 bases). Trimming took off 4 bases at V and 11 bases at J, with 16 bases between the two ends. This CDR3 is built from 13 residues. Germline V gene sequence: CDR1 SGHTA, CDR2 FQGTGA. The CDR3: CASSSNYQEVQYF. The CDR3 DNA is TGTGCCAGCAGCTCGAACTATCAGGAGGTGCAGTATTTT.

This chain links TRBV9 with TRBJ2-5; 10 nucleotides match TRBD2. Germline CDR1 is SGDLS and CDR2 is YYNGEE. J gave up 3 bases and V 0 bases, and 2 bases lay outside the gene matches. The CDR3 has 15 residues. The CDR3 spells CASSVAGTSEETQYF. The CDR3 nucleotides read TGTGCCAGCAGCGTAGCCGGGACTAGCGAAGAGACCCAGTACTTC.

Worth noting for this clone: A junction boundary mismatches the germline segment, possibly from a read error. The rearrangement links TRBV7-7 to TRBJ2-2; D possibly matches TRBD1 or TRBD2 (6 bases each). This CDR3 is 15 amino acids long. Germline V gene lookup returns CDR1 SSHAT and CDR2 FNYEAQ (reference sequence). This chain's CDR3 is CASSLDGGAAGELFF. CDR3 sequence (DNA): TGTGCTAGCAGCTTAGACGGGGGCGCCGCCGGGGAGCTGTTTTTT.

The table lists this clone with a few counts. Given a far larger clone just one base away, this is likely a sequencing read error. The chain recombines TRBV11-1 with TRBJ1-1; D gene ambiguous. The CDR3 loop spans 13 amino acids. Per the germline V gene, CDR1 is SGHAT and CDR2 is FQDESV (reference sequence). V lost 1 base to trimming and J lost 0 bases, with 3 bases between them. The CDR3 nucleotides read TGTGCCAGCAGCTTAGAGATGAACACTGAAGCTTTCTTT. Translation: CASSLEMNTEAFF.

This chain joins TRBV9 and TRBJ1-2, with 7 bases identical to TRBD1. Trimming removed 3 bases from V and 5 bases from J; junction bases left unmatched: 7. CDR3 length: 14 amino acids. Germline V gives CDR1 SGDLS, CDR2 YYNGEE. The CDR3 nucleotides are TGTGCCAGCAGCGGACAGGGATTCTGGTATGGCTACACCTTC. This translates into CASSGQGFWYGYTF.

A word on this clone: This likely reflects a read error, since a far larger clone is one base away. The sample has other DNA sequences that encode this CDR3 too. The chain uses TRBV30 and TRBJ2-7, with D possibly matching TRBD1 (8 bases). V lost 3 bases, J lost 6 bases, and 21 bases lay in between. In germline, CDR1 is GTSNPN, CDR2 SVGIG (reference sequence). The CDR3 sequence is 15 residues long. The CDR3 DNA follows: TGTGCCTGGAGCCTAGCGGACAGGGATGTGTCCGAGCAGTACTTC. As protein: CAWSLADRDVSEQYF. The full variable domain, with the rest looked up from reference TRBV30 and TRBJ2-7, is SQTIHQWPATLVQPVGSPLSLECTVEGTSNPNLYWYRQAAGRGLQLLFYSVGIGQISSEVPQNLSASRPQDRQFILSSKKLLLSDSGFYLCAWSLADRDVSEQYFGPGTRLTVT.

This clone was detected only once. The V call is TRBV10-3, the J call TRBJ1-5, with TRBD1 as a possible D gene (6 bases). This CDR3 contains 14 residues. Deletions cut 6 bases from V and 2 bases from J, with 11 bases between. From germline, CDR1 is ENHRY and CDR2 SYGVKD. CDR3 protein: CAISGGAGNQPQHF. The CDR3 DNA reads as TGTGCCATCAGCGGGGGGGCGGGCAATCAGCCCCAGCATTTT.

The chain links TRBV11-2 to TRBJ2-2; D is possibly TRBD2 (5 bases). This CDR3 has 16 amino acids. The V end lost 0 bases, the J end lost 2 bases, and 10 bases lay between the germline ends. Germline CDR1 is SGHAT and CDR2 is FQNNGV. The chain's CDR3 is CASSLDGGPNTGELFF. Written as DNA, the CDR3 is TGTGCCAGCAGCTTAGATGGAGGACCAAACACCGGGGAGCTGTTTTTT.

The V call is TRBV19, the J call TRBJ2-1; the D gene is possibly TRBD1 (6 bases). Germline lookup yields CDR1 LNHDA and CDR2 SQIVND (reference sequence). The CDR3 extends over 14 amino acids. V dropped 5 bases and J dropped 8 bases, with 16 bases sitting between them. CDR3 bases: TGTGCCAGTAGTCGGACAGACATGGGGGATGAGCAGTTCTTC. Amino acids: CASSRTDMGDEQFF.

This clone was found a few times. This rearrangement joins TRBV4-1 to TRBJ2-3; 9 bases agree with TRBD2. The germline CDR1 and CDR2 sequences are MGHRA and YSYEKL. The V segment lost 5 bases and the J segment 4 bases; nucleotides outside the gene matches: 13. CDR3 size: 17 residues. CDR3: CASSEGLAHEGSDTQYF. The CDR3 DNA follows: TGCGCCAGCAGCGAGGGACTAGCCCATGAGGGTTCAGATACGCAGTATTTT.

This sequence joins TRBV18 and TRBJ1-2, with D maybe TRBD1 (5 bases). The length of the CDR3 is 13 residues. Deletions cut 6 bases from V and 5 bases from J, with 13 bases between. Germline loops: CDR1 KGHSH, CDR2 LQKENI. CDR3 nucleotide sequence: TGTGCCAGCTCCCCGGGGGAGTTTTATGGCTACACCTTC. The encoded protein is CASSPGEFYGYTF.

This chain uses TRBV7-8 with TRBJ2-4; 7 bases match TRBD2. The CDR3 totals 18 residues. The junction had 12 bases not matched to a gene; V was cut back by 4 bases and J by 0 bases. Germline V gives CDR1 SGHVS, CDR2 FQNEAQ. The CDR3, as DNA: TGTGCCAGCAGCTCACTTCGGGGGGAGGGGATAGCCAAAAACATTCAGTACTTC. Protein product: CASSSLRGEGIAKNIQYF. Drawing the rest from reference TRBV7-8 and TRBJ2-4, the complete variable domain is GAGVSQSPRYKVAKRGQDVALRCDPISGHVSLFWYQQALGQGPEFLTYFQNEAQLDKSGLPSDRFFAERPEGSVSTLKIQRTQQEDSAVYLCASSSLRGEGIAKNIQYFGAGTRLSVL.

V gene TRBV27 combines with J gene TRBJ2-1; 9 nucleotides align to TRBD2. The CDR3 is made up of 16 amino acids. Germline V CDR1 and CDR2: MNHEY, SMNVEV (reference sequence). V lost 3 bases and J lost 0; bases outside the gene matches: 3. CDR3 DNA sequence: TGTGCCAGCAGTTTTTCTAGCGGGGCCTCCTACAATGAGCAGTTCTTC. It translates to CASSFSSGASYNEQFF.

There are many counts of this clone. This chain uses TRBV30 with TRBJ1-5; TRBD1 agrees at 10 bases. J gave up 2 bases and V 5 bases, and 6 bases lay outside the gene matches. The germline CDR1 and CDR2 sequences are GTSNPN and SVGIG (reference sequence). The CDR3 covers 15 residues. The CDR3, as DNA: TGTGCCTGGGCCGGGACAGGGGTGCGCAATCAGCCCCAGCATTTT. Translating gives CAWAGTGVRNQPQHF.

Of note for this clone: A junction boundary mismatches the germline segment, possibly from a read error. The rearrangement uses TRBV7-7 and TRBJ1-1; TRBD1 might be the D (6 bases). The CDR3 has 13 amino acids. CDR1 is SSHAT and CDR2 is FNYEAQ in the germline V gene (reference sequence). This CDR3 reads CASSMDRNTEAFF. The CDR3 region has the DNA TGTGCTAGCAGCATGGACAGGAACACTGAAGCTTTCTTT.

The J gene is TRBJ2-3, the V gene TRBV5-1; the D is unclear. The V end lost 1 base, the J end lost 5 bases, and 5 bases lay between the germline ends. This CDR3 has 12 residues. Germline V gene sequence: CDR1 SGHRS, CDR2 YFSETQ. The DNA of the CDR3 is TGCGCCAGCAGCTTGAATCTAGATACGCAGTATTTT. This codes for CASSLNLDTQYF.

This clone was seen just once. The gene calls are TRBV7-2 and TRBJ2-7; 7 nucleotides align to TRBD1. The CDR3 contains 14 residues. Germline lookup yields CDR1 SGHTA and CDR2 FQGNSA. Trimming removed 5 bases from V and 7 bases from J; junction bases left unmatched: 11. The CDR3 spells CASSLTGELGEQYF. The CDR3 DNA sequence: TGTGCCAGCAGCCTCACAGGGGAACTGGGGGAGCAGTACTTC.

This clone was seen only once. The chain combines TRBV30 with TRBJ2-5, with D possibly being TRBD1 (5 bases). There are 12 residues in the CDR3. In germline, CDR1 is GTSNPN, CDR2 SVGIG (reference sequence). Trimming removed 0 bases from V and 10 bases from J, with 12 bases in between. CDR3 coding DNA: TGTGCCTGGAGTGTACTCAAAAGGGGCCAGTACTTC. It is translated as CAWSVLKRGQYF.

This clone was recorded only once. The chain is built from TRBV5-1 and TRBJ2-7; D tentatively reads TRBD1 or TRBD2 (5 bases each). V lost 1 base and J lost 2, with 25 bases in between. Looked up from germline, CDR1 is SGHRS and CDR2 is YFSETQ. CDR3 length: 19 residues. The CDR3 sequence is CASSLTLQNGAGSAYEQYF. The CDR3, as DNA: TGCGCCAGCAGCTTGACTCTACAAAATGGGGCAGGGAGTGCCTACGAGCAGTACTTC.

This clone has just a few counts. The chain combines TRBV6-4 with TRBJ2-3; no definite D call. The CDR3 is 14 residues long. CDR1 and CDR2 (germline): MRHNA, SNTAGT. V lost 2 bases and J lost 4, with 10 bases in between. The CDR3 reads CASSDGGSADTQYF. The CDR3 nucleotides are TGTGCCAGCAGTGACGGCGGTTCGGCAGATACGCAGTATTTT.

The chain joins TRBV5-1 to TRBJ2-7; TRBD1 agrees at 10 bases. Germline V gives CDR1 SGHRS, CDR2 YFSETQ. The CDR3 extends over 14 amino acids. V lost 4 bases and J lost 4; bases outside the gene matches: 5. This CDR3 reads CASSMTGGGYEQYF. CDR3 coding DNA: TGCGCCAGCAGCATGACAGGGGGCGGTTACGAGCAGTACTTC. Based on the CDR3 plus reference TRBV5-1 and TRBJ2-7, the full variable domain is KAGVTQTPRYLIKTRGQQVTLSCSPISGHRSVSWYQQTPGQGLQFLFEYFSETQRNKGNFPGRFSGRQFSNSRSEMNVSTLELGDSALYLCASSMTGGGYEQYFGPGTRLTVT.

The chain couples TRBV7-3 to TRBJ2-3; D gene ambiguous. Trimming cost V 2 bases and J 5 bases, with 8 bases left between them. The germline gives CDR1 SGHTA, CDR2 FQGTGA. The CDR3 runs to 13 residues. CDR3 in DNA: TGTGCCAGCAGCTTAGGCCTCGAAGATACGCAGTATTTT. As protein: CASSLGLEDTQYF.

The V gene is TRBV28, the J gene TRBJ2-5, with 8 nucleotides matching TRBD2. Germline trimming cut 4 bases from V and 6 bases from J; bases unmatched to any gene: 7. The CDR3 is made up of 14 amino acids. CDR1 is MDHEN and CDR2 is SYDVKM in the germline V gene. In nucleotides, the CDR3 is TGTGCCAGCAGTTACCGGGCGGGAGGACAGACCCAGTACTTC. This codes for CASSYRAGGQTQYF.

Turning to this clone: A far larger clone is only one base removed, so a read error is likely. The V and J genes are TRBV5-1 and TRBJ2-1, with 9 bases lining up with TRBD2. The germline V gene has CDR1 SGHRS and CDR2 YFSETQ. This CDR3 spans 16 amino acids. Trimming removed 3 bases from V and 4 bases from J; junction bases left unmatched: 8. The CDR3 is CASSSILAGRYNEQFF. CDR3 DNA: TGCGCCAGCAGCTCCATACTAGCGGGCCGATACAATGAGCAGTTCTTC.

CDR3 nucleotides: TGTGCCAGCAGCTTATTAGGGAACACTGAAGCTTTCTTT. It is translated as CASSLLGNTEAFF. This chain joins TRBV7-3 and TRBJ1-1; D remains unclear. Deletions cut 2 bases from V and 1 base from J, with 5 bases between. Per germline, CDR1 SGHTA and CDR2 FQGTGA. This CDR3 region has 13 residues.

With regard to this clone: This specimen includes other DNA sequences encoding the same CDR3. The CDR3 DNA reads TGTGCCAGCAGCTTAGGACTAGCGGGCGAGCAGTACTTC. It encodes CASSLGLAGEQYF. This chain links TRBV7-8 with TRBJ2-7; TRBD2 matches 10 bases. Germline CDR1 is SGHVS and CDR2 is FQNEAQ. The CDR3 is 13 amino acids. V dropped 1 base and J dropped 6; count of bases not matched to a gene: 0.

This clone was seen a handful of times. The V call is TRBV7-9, the J call TRBJ2-1; TRBD1 is a possible D gene (6 bases). CDR1 is SEHNR, CDR2 FQNEAQ, per germline (reference sequence). The V end was cut by 3 bases, the J end by 7 bases, with 10 bases between. The CDR3 extends over 13 amino acids. CDR3 loop: CASSLGARNEQFF. CDR3 nucleotide sequence: TGTGCCAGCAGCTTGGGGGCTCGGAATGAGCAGTTCTTC. Full variable domain (outside the CDR3, taken from reference TRBV7-9 and TRBJ2-1): DTGVSQNPRHKITKRGQNVTFRCDPISEHNRLYWYRQTLGQGPEFLTYFQNEAQLEKSRLLSDRFSAERPKGSFSTLEIQRTEQGDSAMYLCASSLGARNEQFFGPGTRLTVL.

The chain has TRBV5-4 and TRBJ2-3; 10 bases map to TRBD2. Trimming took 3 bases from V and 0 from J; bases not matched to a gene: 7. Germline V lookup: CDR1 SGHNT, CDR2 YYREEE (reference sequence). This CDR3 is built from 17 residues. In DNA form, the CDR3 reads TGTGCCAGCAGCTCCTTATTGGGACTAGCGAGCACAGATACGCAGTATTTT. Translating it yields CASSSLLGLASTDTQYF.

This chain links TRBV18 with TRBJ1-2; 7 bases match TRBD1. Germline lookup yields CDR1 KGHSH and CDR2 LQKENI. Trimming took 6 bases from V and 5 from J; bases not matched to a gene: 12. The length of the CDR3 is 15 residues. The CDR3 region is CASSPTERQGYGYTF. CDR3 DNA sequence: TGTGCCAGCTCCCCCACGGAGAGACAGGGATATGGCTACACCTTC.